The entry below describes one TCR beta chain. The data stem from a study of cytomegalovirus exposure and HLA in healthy donors. The PCR employed 60 Vbeta primers together with 13 Jbeta primers. Using immunoSEQ multiplex PCR, the repertoire was profiled, and TCRdb retains in-frame clones only, with some absent. The data include around 140,000 clones; the top ten clones carry 0.9% to 1%. V dropped 3 bases and J dropped 6 bases, with 18 bases sitting between them. Germline values: CDR1 PRHDT, CDR2 FYEKMQ (reference sequence). This CDR3 region has 17 residues. The sequenced material came from PBMCs. This sequence originates from a male donor in good health and CMV-seronegative. This chain connects TRBV13 to TRBJ1-6; TRBD1 is a possible D gene (6 bases). The CDR3 protein is CASSFRGSRDTNSPLHF. As DNA, the CDR3 is TGTGCCAGCAGCTTTCGGGGTTCTCGGGACACTAATTCACCCCTCCACTTT.